Here is one T cell receptor beta chain with its context. Authors' processing steps: Reference gene primers were amplified, and this amplification served to estimate nucleated cell counts. Sequencing used immunoSEQ multiplex PCR; TCRdb keeps in-frame clones, though not all of them. V, J and clone size were drawn from that table, and D and trimming were deduced from the DNA. The table includes approximately 200,000 clones, roughly 80% detected once. This sample was taken from a study of blood T cell repertoires in COVID-19. The V end lost 0 bases, the J end lost 3 bases, and 7 bases lay between the germline ends. Germline V CDR1 and CDR2: SGHDT, YYEEEE. The CDR3 spans 14 residues.

Sequenced input: peripheral blood. The source is a woman aged 45-59 years with acute or convalescent COVID-19. V and J are TRBV5-6 and TRBJ1-5; D ambiguous. CDR3 DNA: TGTGCCAGCAGCTTGGGACTGATCAATCAGCCCCAGCATTTT. Translation gives CASSLGLINQPQHF.